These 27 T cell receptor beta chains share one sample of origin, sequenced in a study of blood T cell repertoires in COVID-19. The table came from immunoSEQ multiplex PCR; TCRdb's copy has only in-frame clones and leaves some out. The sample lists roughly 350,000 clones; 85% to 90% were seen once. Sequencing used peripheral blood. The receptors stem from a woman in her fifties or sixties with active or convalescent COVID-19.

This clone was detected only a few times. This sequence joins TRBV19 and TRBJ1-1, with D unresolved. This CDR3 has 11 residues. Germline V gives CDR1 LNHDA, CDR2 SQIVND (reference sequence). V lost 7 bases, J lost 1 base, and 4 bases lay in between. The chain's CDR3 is CASIKNTEAFF. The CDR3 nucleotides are TGTGCCAGTATCAAGAACACTGAAGCTTTCTTT.

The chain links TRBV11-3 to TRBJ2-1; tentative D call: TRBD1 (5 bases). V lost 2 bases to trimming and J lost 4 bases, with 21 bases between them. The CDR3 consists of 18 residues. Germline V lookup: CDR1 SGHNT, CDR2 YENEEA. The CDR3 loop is CASSLFSLGQGEYNEQFF. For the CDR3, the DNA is TGTGCCAGCAGCTTATTTTCCCTTGGGCAGGGCGAATACAATGAGCAGTTCTTC.

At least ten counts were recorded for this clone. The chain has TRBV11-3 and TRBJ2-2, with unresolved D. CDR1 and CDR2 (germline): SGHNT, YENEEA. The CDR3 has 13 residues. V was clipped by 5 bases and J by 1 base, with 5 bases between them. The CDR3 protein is CASSPQNTGELFF. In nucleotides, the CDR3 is TGTGCCAGCAGCCCCCAGAACACCGGGGAGCTGTTTTTT.

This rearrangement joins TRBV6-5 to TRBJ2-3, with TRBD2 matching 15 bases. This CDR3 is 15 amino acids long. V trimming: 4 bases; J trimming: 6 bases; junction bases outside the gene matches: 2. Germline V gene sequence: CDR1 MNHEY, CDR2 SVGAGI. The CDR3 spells CASSWTSGGVDTQYF. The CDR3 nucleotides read TGTGCCAGCAGTTGGACTAGCGGGGGGGTTGATACGCAGTATTTT.

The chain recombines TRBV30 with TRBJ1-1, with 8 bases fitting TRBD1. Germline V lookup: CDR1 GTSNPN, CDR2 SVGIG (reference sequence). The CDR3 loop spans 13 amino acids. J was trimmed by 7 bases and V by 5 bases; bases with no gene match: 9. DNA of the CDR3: TGTGCCTGGGAGTCAGGGGGCCGGAATGAAGCTTTCTTT. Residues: CAWESGGRNEAFF.

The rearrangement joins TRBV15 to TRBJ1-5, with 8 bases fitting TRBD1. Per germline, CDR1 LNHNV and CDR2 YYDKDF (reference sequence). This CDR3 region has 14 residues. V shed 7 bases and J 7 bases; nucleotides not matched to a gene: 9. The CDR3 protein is CATTGAGGIQPQHF. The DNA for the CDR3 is TGTGCCACCACGGGCGCAGGGGGCATCCAGCCCCAGCATTTT.

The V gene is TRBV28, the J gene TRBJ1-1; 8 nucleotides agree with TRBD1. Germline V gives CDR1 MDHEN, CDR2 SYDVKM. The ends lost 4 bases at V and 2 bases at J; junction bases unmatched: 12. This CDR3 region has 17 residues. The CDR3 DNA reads TGTGCCAGCAGTTCGAGTTTCGGACAGGGTGGTAACACTGAAGCTTTCTTT. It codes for CASSSSFGQGGNTEAFF.

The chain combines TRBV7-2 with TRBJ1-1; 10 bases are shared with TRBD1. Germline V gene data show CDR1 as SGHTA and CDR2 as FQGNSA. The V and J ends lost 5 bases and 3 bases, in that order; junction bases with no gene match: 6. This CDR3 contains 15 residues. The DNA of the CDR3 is TGTGCCAGCAGCGCGGGACAGGGGACGGACACTGAAGCTTTCTTT. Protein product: CASSAGQGTDTEAFF.

DNA of the CDR3: TGTGCCGCCCGGACAGGGGGCACCGGGGAGCTGTTTTTT. Translated: CAARTGGTGELFF. J is TRBJ2-2 and V is TRBV10-3, with 10 bases matching TRBD1. The germline CDR1 and CDR2 sequences are ENHRY and SYGVKD. The CDR3 contains 13 residues. J gave up 4 bases and V 11 bases, and 4 bases lay outside the gene matches.

The DNA of the CDR3 is TGTGCCAGTAGTGAGTGGGGCCAAGCTTTCTTT. It yields the protein CASSEWGQAFF. The gene calls are TRBV19 and TRBJ1-1, with D perhaps matching TRBD1 (5 bases). V gave up 5 bases and J gave up 9 bases, with 10 bases separating them. This CDR3 spans 11 amino acids. Germline lookup yields CDR1 LNHDA and CDR2 SQIVND (reference sequence).

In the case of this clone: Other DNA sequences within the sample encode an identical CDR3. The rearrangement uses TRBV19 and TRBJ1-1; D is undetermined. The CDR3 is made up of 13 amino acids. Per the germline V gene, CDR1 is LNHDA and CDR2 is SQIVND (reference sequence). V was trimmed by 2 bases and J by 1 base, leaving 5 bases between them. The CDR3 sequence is CASSIRQNTEAFF. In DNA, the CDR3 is TGTGCCAGTAGTATACGACAGAACACTGAAGCTTTCTTT.

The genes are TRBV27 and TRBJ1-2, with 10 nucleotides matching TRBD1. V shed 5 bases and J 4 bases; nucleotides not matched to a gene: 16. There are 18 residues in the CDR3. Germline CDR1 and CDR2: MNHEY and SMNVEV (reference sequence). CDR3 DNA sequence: TGTGCCAGCAGTCCTCAGACGAGACAGGGGGCTTACTCCTATGGCTACACCTTC. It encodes CASSPQTRQGAYSYGYTF.

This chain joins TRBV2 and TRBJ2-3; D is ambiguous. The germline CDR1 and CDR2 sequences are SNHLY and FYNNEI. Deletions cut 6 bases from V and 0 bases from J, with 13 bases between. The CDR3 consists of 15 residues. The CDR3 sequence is CASRRLTGSTDTQYF. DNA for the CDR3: TGTGCCAGCAGACGTCTAACCGGGAGCACAGATACGCAGTATTTT.

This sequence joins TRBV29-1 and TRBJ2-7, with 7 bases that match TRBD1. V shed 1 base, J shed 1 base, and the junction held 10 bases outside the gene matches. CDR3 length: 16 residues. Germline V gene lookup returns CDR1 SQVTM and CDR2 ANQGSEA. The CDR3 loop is CSVEGTGDSVSYEQYF. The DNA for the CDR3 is TGCAGCGTTGAAGGGACAGGAGACAGCGTTTCCTACGAGCAGTACTTC.

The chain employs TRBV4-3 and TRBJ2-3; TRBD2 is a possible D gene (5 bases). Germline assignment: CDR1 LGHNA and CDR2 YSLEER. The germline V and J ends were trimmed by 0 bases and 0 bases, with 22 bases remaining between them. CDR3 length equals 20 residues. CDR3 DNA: TGCGCCAGCAGCCAAGATTTAATATGGAGCGGCAGAACTAGCACAGATACGCAGTATTTT. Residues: CASSQDLIWSGRTSTDTQYF.

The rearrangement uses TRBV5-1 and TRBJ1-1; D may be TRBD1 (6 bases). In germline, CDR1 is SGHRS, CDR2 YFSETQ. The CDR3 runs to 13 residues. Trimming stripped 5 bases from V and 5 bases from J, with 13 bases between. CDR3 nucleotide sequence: TGCGCCAGCAGAAGAGGGGGTGATACTGAAGCTTTCTTT. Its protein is CASRRGGDTEAFF.

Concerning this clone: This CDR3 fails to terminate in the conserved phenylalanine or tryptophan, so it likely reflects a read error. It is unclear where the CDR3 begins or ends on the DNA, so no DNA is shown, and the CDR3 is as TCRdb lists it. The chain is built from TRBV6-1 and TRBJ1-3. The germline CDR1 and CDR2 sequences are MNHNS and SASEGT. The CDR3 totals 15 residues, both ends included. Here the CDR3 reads CASSEDPGRRGLGEI.

The CDR3 sequence: CATSGGAGMNTEAFF. CDR3 nucleotides: TGTGCCACCAGCGGGGGGGCAGGGATGAACACTGAAGCTTTCTTT. The chain is built from TRBV15 and TRBJ1-1, with D maybe TRBD1 (6 bases). The germline V and J ends were trimmed by 5 bases and 0 bases, with 13 bases remaining between them. From germline, CDR1 is LNHNV and CDR2 YYDKDF (reference sequence). The CDR3 contains 15 residues. The complete variable domain, with remaining parts taken from reference TRBV15 and TRBJ1-1, reads DAMVIQNPRYQVTQFGKPVTLSCSQTLNHNVMYWYQQKSSQAPKLLFHYYDKDFNNEADTPDNFQSRRPNTSFCFLDIRSPGLGDTAMYLCATSGGAGMNTEAFFGQGTRLTVV.

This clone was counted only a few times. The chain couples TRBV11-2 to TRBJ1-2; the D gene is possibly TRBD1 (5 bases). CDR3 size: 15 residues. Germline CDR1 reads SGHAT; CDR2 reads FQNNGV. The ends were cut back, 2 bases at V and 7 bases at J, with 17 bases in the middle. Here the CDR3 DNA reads TGTGCCAGCAGCTTAATCAATGGCAGGGTCGGTGGCTACACCTTC. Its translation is CASSLINGRVGGYTF.

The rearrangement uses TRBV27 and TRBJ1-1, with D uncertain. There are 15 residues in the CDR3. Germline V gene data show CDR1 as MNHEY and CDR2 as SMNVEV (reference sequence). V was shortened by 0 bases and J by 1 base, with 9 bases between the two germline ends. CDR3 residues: CASSLSGRKNTEAFF. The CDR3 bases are TGTGCCAGCAGTTTATCGGGCAGAAAGAACACTGAAGCTTTCTTT.

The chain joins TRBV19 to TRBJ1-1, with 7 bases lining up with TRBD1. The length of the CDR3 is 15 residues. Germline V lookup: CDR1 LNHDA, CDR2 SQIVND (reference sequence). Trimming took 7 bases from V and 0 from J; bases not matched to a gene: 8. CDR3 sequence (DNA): TGTGCCAGTATGAGGACAGGTCGCATGAACACTGAAGCTTTCTTT. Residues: CASMRTGRMNTEAFF.

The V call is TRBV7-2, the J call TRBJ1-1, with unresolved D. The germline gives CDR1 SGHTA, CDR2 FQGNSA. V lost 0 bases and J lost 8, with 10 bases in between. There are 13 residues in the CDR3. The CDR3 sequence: CASSLAGVTEAFF. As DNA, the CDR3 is TGTGCCAGCAGCTTAGCCGGTGTCACCGAAGCTTTCTTT.

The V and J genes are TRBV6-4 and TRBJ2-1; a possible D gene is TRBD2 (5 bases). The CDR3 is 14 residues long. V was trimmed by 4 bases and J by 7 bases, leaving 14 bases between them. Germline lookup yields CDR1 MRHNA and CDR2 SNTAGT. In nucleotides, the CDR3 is TGTGCCAGCAGTGTAGGTACGGGCGGGAATGAGCAGTTCTTC. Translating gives CASSVGTGGNEQFF.

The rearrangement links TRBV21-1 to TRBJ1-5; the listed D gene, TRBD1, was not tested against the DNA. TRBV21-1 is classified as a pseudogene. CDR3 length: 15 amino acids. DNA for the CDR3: TGTGCCAGCAGGCGACAGGAGAATAGCAATCAGCCCCAGCATTTT. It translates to CASRRQENSNQPQHF.

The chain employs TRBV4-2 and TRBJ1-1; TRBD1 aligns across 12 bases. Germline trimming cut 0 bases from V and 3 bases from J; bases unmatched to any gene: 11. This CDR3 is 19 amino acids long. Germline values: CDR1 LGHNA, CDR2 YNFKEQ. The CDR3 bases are TGTGCCAGCAGCCAAGACCGGGACAGGGGGCGCTTTATGGACACTGAAGCTTTCTTT. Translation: CASSQDRDRGRFMDTEAFF.

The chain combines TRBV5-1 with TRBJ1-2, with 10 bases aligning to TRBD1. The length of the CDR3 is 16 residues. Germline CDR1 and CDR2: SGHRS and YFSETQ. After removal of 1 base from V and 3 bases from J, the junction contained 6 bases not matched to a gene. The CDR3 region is CASSLMDRGDHYGYTF. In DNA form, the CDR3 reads TGCGCCAGCAGCTTGATGGACAGGGGGGATCACTATGGCTACACCTTC.

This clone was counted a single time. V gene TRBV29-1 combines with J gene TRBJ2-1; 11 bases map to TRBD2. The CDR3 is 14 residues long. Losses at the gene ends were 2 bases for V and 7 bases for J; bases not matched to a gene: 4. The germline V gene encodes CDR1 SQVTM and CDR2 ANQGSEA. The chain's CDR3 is CSVESRLAGNEQFF. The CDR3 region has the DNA TGCAGCGTTGAATCTCGACTAGCGGGGAATGAGCAGTTCTTC.